This T cell receptor (beta chain) was sequenced during a study of shared clonotypes between healthy human individuals. Study-wide findings and caveats: The study generally estimated greater richness for naive than memory subsets.

V trimming: 4 bases; J trimming: 8 bases; junction bases outside the gene matches: 28. Looked up from germline, CDR1 is SNHLY and CDR2 is FYNNEI. The CDR3 runs to 20 residues. A remark on this clone: Its antigen is still unknown.

The assay used deep level. The input for sorted-subset replicate PCRs was approximately 200 ng DNA, some 30,000 T cell genomes. Clones were read by immunoSEQ multiplex PCR, and TCRdb kept only the in-frame ones, dropping some. This table has approximately 120,000 clones, roughly two thirds appearing once. This TCR was sampled from a woman in her twenties or thirties in good health. The sequenced material came from memory CD8+ T cells sorted from blood. Specified subset: CD45RO+ cells pooled with CCR7-negative TemRA cells. The rearrangement joins TRBV2 to TRBJ1-2; 7 bases fit TRBD1. CDR3 sequence (DNA): TGTGCCAGCAGTGCCCCCCCTTCCGCACCGGGACAGATTGTTATGAGAGGCTACACCTTC. It is translated as CASSAPPSAPGQIVMRGYTF.